These 31 T cell receptor beta chains were all obtained from the same sample, sequenced in a study of blood T cell repertoires in COVID-19. Sequencing used immunoSEQ multiplex PCR; TCRdb keeps in-frame clones, though not all of them. Of roughly 200,000 clones listed, around three quarters were seen once; the top ten hold 4.5% to 7%. Sequencing used peripheral blood. These receptors all come from a woman in her sixties or seventies with acute or convalescent COVID-19.

The chain combines TRBV12-3 or TRBV12-4 with TRBJ1-2; 8 nucleotides align to TRBD1. CDR3 length: 13 residues. The J segment lost 8 bases and the V segment lost 6 bases, leaving 8 bases of the junction unmatched. CDR3 residues: CASSSGQGRGYTF. In DNA form, the CDR3 reads TGTGCCAGCAGCTCCGGACAGGGTAGGGGCTACACCTTC.

This chain joins TRBV27 and TRBJ2-3; tentative D call: TRBD2 (5 bases). Per germline, CDR1 MNHEY and CDR2 SMNVEV (reference sequence). This CDR3 has 16 residues. V lost 6 bases, J lost 3 bases, and 19 bases lay in between. CDR3 sequence reads: CASSLLVGVSTDTQYF. Written as DNA, the CDR3 is TGTGCCAGCAGCCTATTGGTGGGAGTCAGTACAGATACGCAGTATTTT.

Ten or more counts support this clone. The V gene is TRBV27, the J gene TRBJ1-2; possibly TRBD1 for D (6 bases). Germline CDR1 is MNHEY and CDR2 is SMNVEV (reference sequence). The CDR3 contains 12 residues. The V end was cut by 2 bases, the J end by 6 bases, with 7 bases between. CDR3 amino acids: CASSLQGNGYTF. The CDR3 nucleotides read TGTGCCAGCAGTTTACAGGGGAATGGCTACACCTTC.

V is TRBV28 and J is TRBJ2-7; TRBD2 agrees at 12 bases. The CDR3 spans 16 residues. Germline-derived CDR1 and CDR2 are MDHEN and SYDVKM. V shed 4 bases and J 6 bases; nucleotides not matched to a gene: 10. CDR3 nucleotide sequence: TGTGCCAGCAGTTCAACGGGACTAGCGGGTTTTGGCGAGCAGTACTTC. This gives the protein CASSSTGLAGFGEQYF.

The chain recombines TRBV6-1 with TRBJ2-7; TRBD1 agrees at 12 bases. The V gene's germline CDR1 is MNHNS and CDR2 SASEGT. Germline trimming cut 2 bases from V and 5 bases from J; bases unmatched to any gene: 4. This CDR3 comprises 15 residues. This CDR3 reads CASSETGQGADEQYF. The CDR3 DNA is TGTGCCAGCAGTGAAACGGGACAGGGGGCGGACGAGCAGTACTTC.

The chain recombines TRBV2 with TRBJ1-1; D is unclear. The CDR3 has 15 residues. Trimming removed 1 base at V and 0 bases at J, with 9 bases between. Germline V gene lookup returns CDR1 SNHLY and CDR2 FYNNEI. CDR3 bases: TGTGCCAGCAGTGAAGACTCCTCGGTGAACACTGAAGCTTTCTTT. Translating gives CASSEDSSVNTEAFF.

The rearrangement joins TRBV5-5 to TRBJ2-5; 15 nucleotides align to TRBD2. V lost 4 bases to trimming and J lost 4 bases; unmatched junction nucleotides: 5. The length of the CDR3 is 16 residues. Germline V gene lookup returns CDR1 SGHKS and CDR2 YYEKEE (reference sequence). DNA of the CDR3: TGTGCCAGCAGCCAGGGACTAGCGGGAGGAGGAGAGACCCAGTACTTC. Amino acid sequence: CASSQGLAGGGETQYF.

This clone was detected a few times. This rearrangement joins TRBV3-1 (or the pseudogene TRBV3-2) to TRBJ2-2, with a tentative D call TRBD1 (5 bases). Germline V CDR1 and CDR2: LGHDT, YNNKEL (reference sequence). This CDR3 has 14 residues. Trimming took 4 bases from V and 2 from J, leaving 8 bases between them. The chain's CDR3 is CASSLRANTGELFF. In nucleotides, the CDR3 is TGTGCCAGCAGCCTCAGGGCCAACACCGGGGAGCTGTTTTTT.

This chain uses TRBV19 with TRBJ2-2, with a tentative D call TRBD2 (6 bases). CDR3 length: 15 residues. Germline V CDR1 and CDR2: LNHDA, SQIVND (reference sequence). The V gene lost 3 bases and the J gene lost 0 bases, with 8 bases spanning the gap. CDR3 nucleotides: TGTGCCAGTAGTATGGAGGGAGCGAACACCGGGGAGCTGTTTTTT. The encoded protein is CASSMEGANTGELFF.

V and J are TRBV3-1 (or the pseudogene TRBV3-2) and TRBJ2-1; 9 bases are a match to TRBD2. J gave up 8 bases and V 4 bases, and 6 bases lay outside the gene matches. This CDR3 spans 14 amino acids. Per the germline V gene, CDR1 is LGHDT and CDR2 is YNNKEL (reference sequence). The CDR3 sequence: CASSLGTSSDEQFF. The CDR3 DNA sequence: TGTGCCAGCAGCCTGGGGACTAGCAGCGATGAGCAGTTCTTC.

The rearrangement uses TRBV28 and TRBJ2-7, with TRBD2 matching 11 bases. J gave up 2 bases and V 3 bases, and 9 bases lay outside the gene matches. CDR1 is MDHEN, CDR2 SYDVKM, per germline. The CDR3 runs to 17 residues. CDR3 protein: CASSFTFIAGGTYEQYF. The CDR3 DNA reads TGTGCCAGCAGTTTTACGTTCATAGCGGGAGGGACCTACGAGCAGTACTTC.

The rearrangement links TRBV6-2 or TRBV6-3 to TRBJ1-2; 7 nucleotides match TRBD1. Germline V gives CDR1 MNHEY, CDR2 SVGEGT. V lost 6 bases, J lost 5 bases, and 6 bases stayed unmatched. This CDR3 spans 13 amino acids. The CDR3 reads CASSPARGYGYTF. The CDR3 DNA is TGTGCCAGCAGCCCGGCCAGGGGGTATGGCTACACCTTC.

The V call is TRBV7-9, the J call TRBJ2-5; 8 nucleotides align to TRBD2. CDR1 is SEHNR, CDR2 FQNEAQ, per germline (reference sequence). The CDR3 has 12 amino acids. V lost 6 bases, J lost 5 bases, and 2 bases stayed unmatched. CDR3 coding DNA: TGTGCCAGCAGGGGACTAGACGAGACCCAGTACTTC. It encodes CASRGLDETQYF.

Comments on this clone: An end of the junction does not agree with germline; a read error may underlie this. The CDR3 is CATSDLVPTGVHRYF. In nucleotides, the CDR3 is TGTGCCACCAGTGATTTGGTCCCCACAGGGGTGCACCGGTACTTT. The genes are TRBV24-1 and TRBJ2-7; 7 positions agree with TRBD1. Per the germline V gene, CDR1 is KGHDR and CDR2 is SFDVKD. CDR3 size: 15 residues.

This clone was found once. The rearrangement links TRBV19 to TRBJ2-1; TRBD2 aligns across 7 bases. V lost 1 base and J lost 6; bases outside the gene matches: 6. There are 15 residues in the CDR3. In germline, CDR1 is LNHDA, CDR2 SQIVND (reference sequence). CDR3: CASSIVPGRVNEQFF. In DNA form, the CDR3 reads TGTGCCAGTAGTATAGTCCCAGGGAGGGTCAATGAGCAGTTCTTC.

Of note for this clone: The junction does not match germline at one end; this may be a read error. The CDR3 sequence: CASSPGTGTEAFF. CDR3 DNA sequence: TGTGCTAGCAGCCCCGGGACTGGCACTGAAGCTTTCTTT. The chain recombines TRBV7-7 with TRBJ1-1, with D possibly TRBD1 on 5 matching bases. Germline V gene data show CDR1 as SSHAT and CDR2 as FNYEAQ (reference sequence). The CDR3 extends over 13 amino acids. Full variable domain (remainder filled in from reference TRBV7-7 and TRBJ1-1): GAGVSQSPRYKVTKRGQDVTLRCDPISSHATLYWYQQALGQGPEFLTYFNYEAQPDKSGLPSDRFSAERPEGSISTLTIQRTEQRDSAMYRCASSPGTGTEAFFGQGTRLTVV.

The chain recombines TRBV5-8 with TRBJ2-1; 11 bases are a match to TRBD2. Trimming removed 5 bases from V and 6 bases from J; junction bases left unmatched: 10. The CDR3 sequence is 16 residues long. CDR1 is SGHTS, CDR2 YDEGEE, per germline. CDR3 protein: CASSRPLAGGINEQFF. CDR3 sequence (DNA): TGTGCCAGCAGTCGCCCTCTAGCGGGAGGAATCAATGAGCAGTTCTTC.

The chain carries TRBV28 and TRBJ2-2, with D hard to call. Per the germline V gene, CDR1 is MDHEN and CDR2 is SYDVKM. V was clipped by 6 bases and J by 2 bases, with 10 bases between them. The CDR3 is made up of 14 amino acids. The CDR3: CASRFRHNTGELFF. The CDR3, as DNA: TGTGCCAGCAGGTTTCGACACAACACCGGGGAGCTGTTTTTT.

The J gene is TRBJ2-2, the V gene TRBV2; 8 nucleotides match TRBD1. The V gene's germline CDR1 is SNHLY and CDR2 FYNNEI. This CDR3 comprises 14 residues. V shed 6 bases and J 5 bases; nucleotides not matched to a gene: 5. CDR3 nucleotides: TGTGCCAGCAGGCAGGACAGGGAGACCGGGGAGCTGTTTTTT. It translates to CASRQDRETGELFF.

V usage is TRBV27 and J usage is TRBJ2-5; TRBD1 matches at 7 bases. Germline CDR1 reads MNHEY; CDR2 reads SMNVEV (reference sequence). Trimming cost V 5 bases and J 5 bases; bases outside gene matches: 11. This CDR3 contains 15 residues. CDR3 sequence reads: CASSDRGGSGETQYF. For the CDR3, the DNA is TGTGCCAGCAGTGACCGAGGGGGCTCGGGGGAGACCCAGTACTTC.

The chain has TRBV28 and TRBJ2-5, with D possibly TRBD1 on 5 matching bases. CDR3 size: 15 residues. The ends were cut back, 2 bases at V and 1 base at J, with 11 bases in the middle. Per the germline V gene, CDR1 is MDHEN and CDR2 is SYDVKM. The CDR3 nucleotides read TGTGCCAGCAGTTTACCCGACAGTTCCCAAGAGACCCAGTACTTC. Amino acids: CASSLPDSSQETQYF.

The chain is built from TRBV30 and TRBJ1-3; D gene unclear. Looked up from germline, CDR1 is GTSNPN and CDR2 is SVGIG (reference sequence). With 0 bases removed from V and 6 bases from J, the gap between germline ends came to 9 bases. The CDR3 runs 13 residues. This CDR3 reads CAWSVRGPNTIYF. For the CDR3, the DNA is TGTGCCTGGAGTGTAAGAGGTCCAAACACCATATATTTT.

The gene calls are TRBV3-1 (or the pseudogene TRBV3-2) and TRBJ2-7; a weak D match, TRBD2 (5 bases). V lost 4 bases and J 3 bases, leaving 25 bases between the germline ends. Germline assignment: CDR1 LGHDT and CDR2 YNNKEL (reference sequence). The CDR3 consists of 18 residues. The CDR3 DNA reads as TGTGCCAGCAGCCCCCGAAATCCTAGCCGGGGTGCCCACTACGAGCAGTACTTC. This encodes CASSPRNPSRGAHYEQYF.

This chain uses TRBV12-3 or TRBV12-4 with TRBJ1-2; a possible D gene is TRBD1 (5 bases). The CDR3 covers 13 residues. The V end lost 5 bases, the J end lost 6 bases, and 13 bases lay between the germline ends. In DNA form, the CDR3 reads TGTGCCAGCAGTACCCGACAAGGGGATGGCTACACCTTC. Translated: CASSTRQGDGYTF.

The rearrangement links TRBV19 to TRBJ1-3; no definite D call. The CDR3 is 13 residues long. The germline V gene has CDR1 LNHDA and CDR2 SQIVND (reference sequence). Trimming removed 6 bases from V and 0 bases from J, with 6 bases in between. The chain's CDR3 is CASRPHSGNTIYF. The CDR3 DNA reads TGTGCCAGTAGGCCACACTCTGGAAACACCATATATTTT.

V is TRBV4-2 and J is TRBJ1-3; D gene ambiguous. Per germline, CDR1 LGHNA and CDR2 YNFKEQ. Trimming pared 0 bases from V and 0 bases from J, leaving 12 bases between. The CDR3 runs to 17 residues. The CDR3 sequence is CASSQDSRDFSGNTIYF. In DNA form, the CDR3 reads TGTGCCAGCAGCCAAGACTCGAGGGATTTCTCTGGAAACACCATATATTTT.

This clone showed up just a few times. The J gene is TRBJ2-2, the V gene TRBV18, with D unclear. V lost 4 bases and J lost 4, with 16 bases in between. Germline assignment: CDR1 KGHSH and CDR2 LQKENI. The CDR3 is 16 residues long. The CDR3 sequence: CASSLEMELSTGELFF. The CDR3 coding sequence is TGTGCCAGCTCACTGGAAATGGAGTTGAGCACCGGGGAGCTGTTTTTT.

Only a few counts were recorded for this clone. The chain has TRBV11-2 and TRBJ2-1, with TRBD2 identical over 13 bases. The CDR3 length is 16 residues. Germline trimming cut 5 bases from V and 2 bases from J; bases unmatched to any gene: 3. The germline gives CDR1 SGHAT, CDR2 FQNNGV. The CDR3 DNA is TGTGCCAGCAGCCAAGGACTAGCGGGAGCCTACAATGAGCAGTTCTTC. Protein product: CASSQGLAGAYNEQFF.

The V gene is TRBV6-6, the J gene TRBJ2-5, with D perhaps matching TRBD1 (5 bases). This CDR3 has 14 amino acids. V lost 6 bases to trimming and J lost 2 bases, with 13 bases between them. Germline V CDR1 and CDR2: MNHNY, SVGAGI (reference sequence). CDR3 in amino acids: CASRYQGVQETQYF. DNA of the CDR3: TGTGCCAGCAGATATCAGGGTGTACAAGAGACCCAGTACTTC.

This clone was detected only a few times. This chain connects TRBV20-1 to TRBJ2-7; 9 bases align to TRBD2. Germline V gives CDR1 DFQATT, CDR2 SNEGSKA (reference sequence). Losses at the gene ends were 3 bases for V and 2 bases for J; bases not matched to a gene: 8. This CDR3 spans 15 amino acids. CDR3 DNA sequence: TGCAGTGCTAGTGTAGGGGGCGGGAGGGCCTACGAGCAGTACTTC. Protein sequence: CSASVGGGRAYEQYF.

This clone has more than one count but fewer than ten. CDR3 nucleotides: TGTGCCACCAGCCACGTCCTGGGACAGTCAATCTACAATGAGCAGTTCTTC. Amino acid sequence: CATSHVLGQSIYNEQFF. This chain links TRBV15 with TRBJ2-1; 7 positions agree with TRBD1. Germline-derived CDR1 and CDR2 are LNHNV and YYDKDF (reference sequence). The junction had 13 bases not matched to a gene; V was cut back by 5 bases and J by 3 bases. This CDR3 comprises 17 residues. Full variable domain (missing parts from reference TRBV15 and TRBJ2-1): DAMVIQNPRYQVTQFGKPVTLSCSQTLNHNVMYWYQQKSSQAPKLLFHYYDKDFNNEADTPDNFQSRRPNTSFCFLDIRSPGLGDTAMYLCATSHVLGQSIYNEQFFGPGTRLTVL.